This T cell receptor (beta chain) was obtained from a study of T cell responses to AZD1222 COVID-19 vaccine. Findings of the study overall: Spike-wide coverage was observed for vaccine-associated CD4 TCRs, with dominant responses at 160-218 and 743-854. Most donors were white British and more were female, and clonal diversity was possibly underestimated.

This table comes from immunoSEQ multiplex PCR, and its TCRdb copy is limited to in-frame clones, with some not included. The sample has roughly 70,000 clones, 87% seen once. Turning to this clone: What it binds is unknown.

Per the germline V gene, CDR1 is KGHSH and CDR2 is LQKENI. V gave up 2 bases and J gave up 4 bases, with 14 bases separating them. The CDR3 totals 15 residues. The clonotype was recovered from an adult who received the AZD1222 COVID-19 vaccine. This chain connects TRBV18 to TRBJ1-2, with D unclear. The specimen was peripheral blood, collected 28 days after the second AZD1222 dose. DNA of the CDR3: TGTGCCAGCTCACCAACAGCCCAAAATGCCTATGGCTACACCTTC. This codes for CASSPTAQNAYGYTF.